This T cell receptor beta chain derives from a study of identical twins. This CDR3 spans 15 amino acids. Trimming cost V 6 bases and J 1 base, with 14 bases left between them. In germline, CDR1 is MNHEY, CDR2 SVGAGI. With template switching, a universal primer site was added, and the cDNA carried unique molecular identifiers. TCRdb re-called the 5' RACE reads with MiXCR, one entry per CDR3 protein. The table has 1.5 million to 2 million distinct CDR3 sequences, roughly 35% seen once. About this clonotype: The antigen remains unidentified.

Study findings and constraints: The conclusions drew on cross-sectional statistical analysis instead of tracking the same donors. For zero-insertion analyses, partial confounding could come from invariant MAIT and iNKT cells.

The donors were all healthy and Caucasian. The chain links TRBV6-5 to TRBJ2-3; possibly TRBD1 for D (5 bases). This clonotype originated in a newborn girl in good health. The sequenced sample consisted of cord blood. DNA of the CDR3: TGTGCCAGCAGGGAAAGGACACCCCGCACAGATACGCAGTATTTT. This translates into CASRERTPRTDTQYF.